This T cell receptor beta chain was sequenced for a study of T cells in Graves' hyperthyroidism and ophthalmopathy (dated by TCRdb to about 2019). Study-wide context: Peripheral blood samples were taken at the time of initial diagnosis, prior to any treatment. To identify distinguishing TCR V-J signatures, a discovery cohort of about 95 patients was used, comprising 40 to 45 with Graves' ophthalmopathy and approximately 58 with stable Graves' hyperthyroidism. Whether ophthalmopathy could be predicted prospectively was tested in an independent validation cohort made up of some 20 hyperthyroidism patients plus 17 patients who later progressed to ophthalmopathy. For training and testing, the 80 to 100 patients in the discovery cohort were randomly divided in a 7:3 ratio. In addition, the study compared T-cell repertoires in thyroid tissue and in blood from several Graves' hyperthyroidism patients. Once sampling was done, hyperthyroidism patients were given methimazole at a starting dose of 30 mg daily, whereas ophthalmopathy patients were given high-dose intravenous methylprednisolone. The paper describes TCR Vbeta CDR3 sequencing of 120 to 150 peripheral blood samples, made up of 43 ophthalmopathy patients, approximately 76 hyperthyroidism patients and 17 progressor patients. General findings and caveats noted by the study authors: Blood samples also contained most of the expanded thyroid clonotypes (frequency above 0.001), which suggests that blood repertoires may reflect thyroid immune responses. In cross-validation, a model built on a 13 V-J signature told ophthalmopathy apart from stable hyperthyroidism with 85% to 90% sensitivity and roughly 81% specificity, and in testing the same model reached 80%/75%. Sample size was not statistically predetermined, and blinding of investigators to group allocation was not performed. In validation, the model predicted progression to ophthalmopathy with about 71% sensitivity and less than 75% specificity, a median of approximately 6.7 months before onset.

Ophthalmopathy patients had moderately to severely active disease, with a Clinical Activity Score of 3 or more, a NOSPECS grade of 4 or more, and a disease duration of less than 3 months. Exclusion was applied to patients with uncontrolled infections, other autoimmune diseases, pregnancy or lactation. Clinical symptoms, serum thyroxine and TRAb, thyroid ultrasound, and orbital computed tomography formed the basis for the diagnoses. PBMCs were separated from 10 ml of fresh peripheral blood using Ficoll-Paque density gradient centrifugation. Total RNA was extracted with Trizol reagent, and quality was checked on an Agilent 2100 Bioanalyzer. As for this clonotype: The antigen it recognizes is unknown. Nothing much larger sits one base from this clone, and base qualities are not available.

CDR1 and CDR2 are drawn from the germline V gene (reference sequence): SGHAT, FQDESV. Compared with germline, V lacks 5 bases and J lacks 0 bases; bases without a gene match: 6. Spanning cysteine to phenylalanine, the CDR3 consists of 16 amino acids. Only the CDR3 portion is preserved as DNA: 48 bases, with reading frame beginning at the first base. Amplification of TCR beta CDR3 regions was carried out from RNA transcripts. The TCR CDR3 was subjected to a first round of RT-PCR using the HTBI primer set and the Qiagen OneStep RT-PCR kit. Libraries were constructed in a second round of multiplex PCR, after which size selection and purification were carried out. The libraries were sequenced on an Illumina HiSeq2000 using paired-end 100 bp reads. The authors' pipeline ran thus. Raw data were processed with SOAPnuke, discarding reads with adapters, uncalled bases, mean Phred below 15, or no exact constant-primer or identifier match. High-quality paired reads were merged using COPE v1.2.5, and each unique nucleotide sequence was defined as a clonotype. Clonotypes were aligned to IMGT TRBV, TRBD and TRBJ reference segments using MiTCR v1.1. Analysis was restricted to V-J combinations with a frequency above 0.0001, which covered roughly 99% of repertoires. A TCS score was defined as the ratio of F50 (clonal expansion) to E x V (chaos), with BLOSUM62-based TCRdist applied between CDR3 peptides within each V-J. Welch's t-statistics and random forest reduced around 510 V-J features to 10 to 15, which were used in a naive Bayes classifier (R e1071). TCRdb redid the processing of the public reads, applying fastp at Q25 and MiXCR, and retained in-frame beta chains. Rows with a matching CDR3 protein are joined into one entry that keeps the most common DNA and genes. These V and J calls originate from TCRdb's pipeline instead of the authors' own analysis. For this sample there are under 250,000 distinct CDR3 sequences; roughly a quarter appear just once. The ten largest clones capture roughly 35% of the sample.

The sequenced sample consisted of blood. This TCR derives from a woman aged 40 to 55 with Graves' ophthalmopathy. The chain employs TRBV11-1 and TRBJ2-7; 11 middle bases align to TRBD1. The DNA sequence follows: TGTGCCAGCAGCACCGGGGACAGGGGGAGCTCCTACGAGCAGTACTTC. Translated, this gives CASSTGDRGSSYEQYF. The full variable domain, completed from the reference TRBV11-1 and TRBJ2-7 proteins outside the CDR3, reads EAEVAQSPRYKITEKSQAVAFWCDPISGHATLYWYRQILGQGPELLVQFQDESVVDDSQLPKDRFSAERLKGVDSTLKIQPAELGDSAMYLCASSTGDRGSSYEQYFGPGTRLTVT.